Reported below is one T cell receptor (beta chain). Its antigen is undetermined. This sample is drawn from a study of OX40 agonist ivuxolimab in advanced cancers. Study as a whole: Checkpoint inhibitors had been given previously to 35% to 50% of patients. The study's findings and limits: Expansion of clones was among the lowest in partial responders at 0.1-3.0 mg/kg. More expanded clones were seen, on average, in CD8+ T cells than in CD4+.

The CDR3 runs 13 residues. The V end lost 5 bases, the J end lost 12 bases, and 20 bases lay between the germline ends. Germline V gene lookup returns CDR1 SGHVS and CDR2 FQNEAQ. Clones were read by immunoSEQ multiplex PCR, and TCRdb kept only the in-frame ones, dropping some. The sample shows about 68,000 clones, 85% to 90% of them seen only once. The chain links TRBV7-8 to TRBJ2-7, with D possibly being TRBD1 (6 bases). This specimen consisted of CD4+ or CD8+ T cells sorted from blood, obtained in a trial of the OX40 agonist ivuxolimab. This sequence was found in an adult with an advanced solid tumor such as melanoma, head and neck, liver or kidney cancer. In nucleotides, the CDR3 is TGTGCCAGCAGCGCCAGACAGGTTGGTTGGAGGTACTTC. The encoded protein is CASSARQVGWRYF.